This TCR beta chain was sequenced for a study of T cells after yellow fever vaccination. Study findings and constraints: Abundant clonotypes from the bulk population could have been carried over as contaminants into FACS-sorted repertoires. The booster saw the reappearance of most primary-vaccination clones (roughly 96% CD4, 80% to 90% CD8). Clonotypes shared by both compartments, CD4 and CD8, made up a small share.

5'RACE template switching generated TCR cDNA, adding a universal primer site and UMIs. TCRdb reprocessed the 5' RACE reads with MiXCR, giving one entry per CDR3 protein. In the table there are 68,000 or so distinct CDR3 sequences, about 6.5% of which are singletons. Germline CDR1 SNHLY, CDR2 FYNNEI. The CDR3 totals 16 residues. V trimming: 4 bases; J trimming: 6 bases; junction bases outside the gene matches: 8. Worth noting for this clonotype: The antigen is not known.

The clonotype was recovered from a man aged 18 to 30 who received the YFV17D yellow fever vaccine. Specimen: CD8+ T cells sorted from PBMCs, collected more than 40 days after the first yellow fever vaccination. V and J are TRBV2 and TRBJ2-3; 12 nucleotides align to TRBD2. The chain's CDR3 is CASSGRLAGARDTQYF. CDR3 in DNA: TGTGCCAGCAGTGGTAGACTAGCGGGGGCCCGGGATACGCAGTATTTT. Together with reference TRBV2 and TRBJ2-3, the CDR3 gives the full variable domain: EPEVTQTPSHQVTQMGQEVILRCVPISNHLYFYWYRQILGQKVEFLVSFYNNEISEKSEIFDDQFSVERPDGSNFTLKIRSTKLEDSAMYFCASSGRLAGARDTQYFGPGTRLTVL.